These 17 T cell receptor beta chains share one sample of origin, sequenced in a study of cytomegalovirus exposure and HLA in healthy donors. The primer mix had 60 Vbeta and 13 Jbeta primers. Measured with immunoSEQ multiplex PCR; TCRdb has only the in-frame clones, and not every one. Of 150,000 to 200,000 clones listed, 65% to 80% are singletons. The source material was PBMCs. Every receptor here comes from a woman aged 40 to 50 in good health and CMV-seropositive.

With regard to this clone: At one of its ends the junction is not consistent with the germline gene, which may arise from a read error. The chain couples TRBV7-9 to TRBJ1-1; D perhaps matches TRBD1 (5 bases). CDR1 is SEHNR, CDR2 FQNEAQ, per germline (reference sequence). The CDR3 length is 15 residues. CDR3 loop: CASSPRDLSNTESFF. The CDR3 DNA is TGTGCCAGCAGCCCGAGGGACTTATCGAACACTGAATCTTTCTTT.

The chain recombines TRBV6-5 with TRBJ1-1; D might be TRBD1 (5 bases). The length of the CDR3 is 14 residues. Deletions cut 6 bases from V and 1 base from J, with 12 bases between. Germline V gene lookup returns CDR1 MNHEY and CDR2 SVGAGI. The CDR3 DNA reads TGTGCCAGCAGCTCACAGGAGCCGAACACTGAAGCTTTCTTT. The encoded protein is CASSSQEPNTEAFF.

The rearrangement links TRBV27 to TRBJ1-3; D unresolved. Germline-derived CDR1 and CDR2 are MNHEY and SMNVEV (reference sequence). CDR3 length equals 16 residues. Trimming stripped 8 bases from V and 4 bases from J, with 21 bases between. The chain's CDR3 is CASDRLGSSGGNTIYF. The CDR3 DNA follows: TGTGCCAGCGACCGTCTCGGGTCTTCGGGGGGAAACACCATATATTTT.

The rearrangement joins TRBV4-3 to TRBJ2-1; D gene uncertain. The V end was cut by 0 bases, the J end by 4 bases, with 10 bases between. The CDR3 has 15 residues. Per germline, CDR1 LGHNA and CDR2 YSLEER. The CDR3 region is CASSQDRSTYNEQFF. CDR3 nucleotides: TGCGCCAGCAGCCAAGATCGGTCTACTTACAATGAGCAGTTCTTC.

Of note for this clone: Within the sample, other DNA sequences also encode this same CDR3. The genes are TRBV7-9 and TRBJ1-3; D remains unclear. CDR1 SEHNR and CDR2 FQNEAQ come from the germline V gene (reference sequence). This CDR3 has 13 amino acids. Trimming removed 4 bases from V and 6 bases from J, with 10 bases in between. Here the CDR3 DNA reads TGTGCCAGCAGCTCGGGCGGGGAAAACACCATATATTTT. The encoded protein is CASSSGGENTIYF. The variable domain in full, with the rest retrieved from reference TRBV7-9 and TRBJ1-3, is DTGVSQNPRHKITKRGQNVTFRCDPISEHNRLYWYRQTLGQGPEFLTYFQNEAQLEKSRLLSDRFSAERPKGSFSTLEIQRTEQGDSAMYLCASSSGGENTIYFGEGSWLTVV.

The rearrangement uses TRBV7-3 and TRBJ1-1, with D possibly TRBD1 on 5 matching bases. Trimming left V 5 bases short and J 1 base short, with 11 bases between. The CDR3 has 14 amino acids. Germline values: CDR1 SGHTA, CDR2 FQGTGA. CDR3 DNA sequence: TGTGCCAGCAGCCCAGGGTTTCCGAACACTGAAGCTTTCTTT. Residues: CASSPGFPNTEAFF.

J is TRBJ2-7 and V is TRBV7-2; 7 bases match TRBD2. Per the germline V gene, CDR1 is SGHTA and CDR2 is FQGNSA. This CDR3 contains 16 residues. Trimming removed 5 bases from V and 2 bases from J; junction bases left unmatched: 12. The CDR3 coding sequence is TGTGCCAGCAGCCAGAGGACTAGACGATCTACCTACGAGCAGTACTTC. Its translation is CASSQRTRRSTYEQYF.

The chain carries TRBV9 and TRBJ2-1; 7 bases map to TRBD2. The germline gives CDR1 SGDLS, CDR2 YYNGEE. The CDR3 runs to 15 residues. V was clipped by 4 bases and J by 0 bases; unmatched bases: 4. The CDR3 here is CASSRSGISYNEQFF. The CDR3, as DNA: TGTGCCAGCAGCCGGAGCGGGATCTCCTACAATGAGCAGTTCTTC.

The gene calls are TRBV19 and TRBJ2-7, with 8 bases that match TRBD2. Trimming took 7 bases from V and 3 from J; bases not matched to a gene: 8. This CDR3 has 14 residues. The germline V gene has CDR1 LNHDA and CDR2 SQIVND (reference sequence). For the CDR3, the DNA is TGTGCCAGTAAAAGGGGACTAGGAGACTACGAGCAGTACTTC. Translating gives CASKRGLGDYEQYF.

The V and J genes are TRBV7-2 and TRBJ2-3; perhaps TRBD2 as D (5 bases). The CDR3 runs 13 residues. Trimming shortened V by 4 bases and J by 6 bases, and 11 bases separated the two germline ends. The germline V gene has CDR1 SGHTA and CDR2 FQGNSA. The CDR3 protein is CASSSAGGDTQYF. CDR3 DNA: TGTGCCAGCAGCTCGGCGGGTGGGGATACGCAGTATTTT.

This clone came up a few times. The junction shows a germline mismatch at one end, possibly a read error. The chain uses TRBV30 and TRBJ2-7, with D possibly matching TRBD1 (6 bases). Germline V gene data show CDR1 as GTSNPN and CDR2 as SVGIG (reference sequence). The CDR3 covers 11 residues. DNA of the CDR3: TGTGCCTGGAACAGGGCTGGTAGCCTGAGCTTC. This codes for CAWNRAGSLSF.

The chain employs TRBV2 and TRBJ1-1; 11 nucleotides align to TRBD1. After removal of 8 bases from V and 6 bases from J, the junction contained 5 bases not matched to a gene. Germline CDR1 is SNHLY and CDR2 is FYNNEI. This CDR3 is 13 amino acids long. The CDR3 DNA sequence: TGTGCCAGCTCCCGGGACAGGGGGTCTGAAGCTTTCTTT. It codes for CASSRDRGSEAFF.

In this sample, this clone turned up many times. The sample carries other DNA sequences with the same CDR3. This chain connects TRBV5-5 to TRBJ2-3; 7 bases map to TRBD2. V lost 1 base, J lost 1 base, and 0 bases stayed unmatched. CDR3 length equals 14 residues. The germline V gene has CDR1 SGHKS and CDR2 YYEKEE (reference sequence). This chain's CDR3 is CASSLSGGTDTQYF. The CDR3 DNA reads as TGTGCCAGCAGCTTGAGCGGGGGCACAGATACGCAGTATTTT. The variable domain in full, completed from reference TRBV5-5 and TRBJ2-3, reads DAGVTQSPTHLIKTRGQQVTLRCSPISGHKSVSWYQQVLGQGPQFIFQYYEKEERGRGNFPDRFSARQFPNYSSELNVNALLLGDSALYLCASSLSGGTDTQYFGPGTRLTVL.

The V gene is TRBV19, the J gene TRBJ1-5; the match to TRBD1 covers 9 bases. The germline V gene has CDR1 LNHDA and CDR2 SQIVND (reference sequence). There are 16 residues in the CDR3. Losses at the gene ends were 3 bases for V and 6 bases for J; bases not matched to a gene: 9. Here the CDR3 reads CASSMMRGQGGQPQHF. DNA of the CDR3: TGTGCCAGTAGTATGATGCGGGGACAGGGAGGTCAGCCCCAGCATTTT.

The chain has TRBV18 and TRBJ1-2; D unresolved. V was shortened by 3 bases and J by 6 bases, with 11 bases between the two germline ends. The CDR3 spans 13 residues. Germline V gene sequence: CDR1 KGHSH, CDR2 LQKENI. The CDR3 here is CASSPSGGNGYTF. The CDR3, as DNA: TGTGCCAGCTCACCTTCTGGAGGGAATGGCTACACCTTC.

This chain connects TRBV6-4 to TRBJ2-2, with 8 nucleotides matching TRBD1. In germline, CDR1 is MRHNA, CDR2 SNTAGT. V lost 4 bases and J lost 5; bases outside the gene matches: 3. The CDR3 is made up of 14 amino acids. In DNA form, the CDR3 reads TGTGCCAGCAGTGTACGGACAGGGACCGGGGAGCTGTTTTTT. This encodes CASSVRTGTGELFF.

The chain joins TRBV7-2 to TRBJ1-1; TRBD1 might be the D (5 bases). The V gene's germline CDR1 is SGHTA and CDR2 FQGNSA. The ends were cut back, 1 base at V and 4 bases at J, with 10 bases in the middle. This CDR3 is built from 14 residues. The CDR3 DNA is TGTGCCAGCAGCTTAGAAGGGGCGGTCACTGAAGCTTTCTTT. This sequence encodes CASSLEGAVTEAFF.